The next 22 T cell receptor beta chains were all read from a single sample in a study of blood T cell repertoires in COVID-19. Data came from immunoSEQ multiplex PCR; TCRdb stores just in-frame clones and leaves some out. The table includes approximately 170,000 clones, roughly 84% detected once. Sequencing was done on a sample of peripheral blood. These receptors came from a man older than 75 with COVID-19, enrolled during active disease.

This clone was recorded only once. The chain uses TRBV18 and TRBJ1-5, with 9 positions matching TRBD1. Germline assignment: CDR1 KGHSH and CDR2 LQKENI. After removal of 2 bases from V and 2 bases from J, the junction contained 10 bases not matched to a gene. The CDR3 extends over 18 amino acids. The CDR3 nucleotides read TGTGCCAGCTCACCATCCGGGACAGGGTTGCTGGGCAATCAGCCCCAGCATTTT. It translates to CASSPSGTGLLGNQPQHF.

The V and J genes are TRBV5-4 and TRBJ1-4; D is ambiguous. V dropped 4 bases and J dropped 0 bases, with 10 bases sitting between them. The germline V gene has CDR1 SGHNT and CDR2 YYREEE (reference sequence). The CDR3 has 15 amino acids. CDR3 nucleotides: TGTGCCAGCAGCCAAACAGCCGCAACTAATGAAAAACTGTTTTTT. Encoded protein: CASSQTAATNEKLFF.

The rearrangement joins TRBV6-5 to TRBJ1-2; perhaps TRBD1 as D (6 bases). This CDR3 has 11 amino acids. The germline V gene has CDR1 MNHEY and CDR2 SVGAGI. The V end lost 6 bases, the J end lost 6 bases, and 8 bases lay between the germline ends. The CDR3 DNA follows: TGTGCCAGCAGCCGGGACAATGGCTACACCTTC. Protein: CASSRDNGYTF.

The genes are TRBV11-3 and TRBJ2-1; TRBD2 matches 7 bases. J was trimmed by 2 bases and V by 5 bases; bases with no gene match: 6. Germline CDR1 and CDR2: SGHNT and YENEEA. This CDR3 comprises 15 residues. In DNA form, the CDR3 reads TGTGCCAGCAGCCCAGGCGGGACTACCTACAATGAGCAGTTCTTC. It codes for CASSPGGTTYNEQFF.

This rearrangement joins TRBV6-4 to TRBJ2-1, with 8 nucleotides matching TRBD2. CDR1 and CDR2 (germline): MRHNA, SNTAGT. The CDR3 runs 14 residues. V lost 6 bases, J lost 2 bases, and 3 bases stayed unmatched. The CDR3 here is CASSSGGPYNEQFF. In DNA, the CDR3 is TGTGCCAGCAGCTCGGGGGGGCCCTACAATGAGCAGTTCTTC.

The chain recombines TRBV4-1 with TRBJ1-5; D not resolved. Germline CDR1 and CDR2: MGHRA and YSYEKL. Trimming shortened V by 0 bases and J by 4 bases, and 7 bases separated the two germline ends. This CDR3 is built from 14 residues. The CDR3 bases are TGCGCCAGCAGCCAAGATGACAAAAATCAGCCCCAGCATTTT. It yields the protein CASSQDDKNQPQHF.

V is TRBV9 and J is TRBJ1-3; 10 bases agree with TRBD1. Germline CDR1 and CDR2: SGDLS and YYNGEE. CDR3 length: 17 amino acids. V was clipped by 0 bases and J by 4 bases; unmatched bases: 7. CDR3 sequence reads: CASSVEPGTGVGNTIYF. The CDR3 nucleotides are TGTGCCAGCAGCGTAGAACCGGGGACAGGGGTCGGAAACACCATATATTTT.

The gene calls are TRBV15 and TRBJ1-2, with unresolved D. The CDR3 consists of 13 residues. Trimming took 2 bases from V and 2 from J, leaving 6 bases between them. Germline loops: CDR1 LNHNV, CDR2 YYDKDF (reference sequence). In DNA, the CDR3 is TGTGCCACCAGCAGACAAGAGAACTATGGCTACACCTTC. Protein: CATSRQENYGYTF.

This clone was detected a few times. The chain couples TRBV6-5 to TRBJ1-1; 7 bases match TRBD1. The CDR3 sequence is 13 residues long. J lost 3 bases, V lost 6 bases, and 4 bases had no gene match. Germline V gives CDR1 MNHEY, CDR2 SVGAGI. The CDR3 region is CASSYDRDTEAFF. CDR3 coding DNA: TGTGCCAGCAGCTATGACAGGGACACTGAAGCTTTCTTT.

In its sample, this clone was seen a few times. The rearrangement joins TRBV24-1 to TRBJ1-4; D unresolved. Germline V gene sequence: CDR1 KGHDR, CDR2 SFDVKD. CDR3 length: 12 amino acids. Trimming removed 5 bases at V and 6 bases at J, with 6 bases between. CDR3 DNA sequence: TGTGCCACCAGTGGGTCGGATGAAAAACTGTTTTTT. It translates to CATSGSDEKLFF.

The rearrangement joins TRBV9 to TRBJ2-2; D is perhaps TRBD1 (5 bases). Trimming took off 0 bases at V and 4 bases at J, with 10 bases between the two ends. From germline, CDR1 is SGDLS and CDR2 YYNGEE. This CDR3 spans 15 amino acids. This CDR3 reads CASSVGRVPTGELFF. In DNA form, the CDR3 reads TGTGCCAGCAGCGTAGGCAGGGTTCCCACCGGGGAGCTGTTTTTT.

This sequence joins TRBV5-5 and TRBJ1-3, with TRBD1 as a possible D gene (6 bases). CDR1 SGHKS and CDR2 YYEKEE come from the germline V gene (reference sequence). Trimming removed 3 bases at V and 1 base at J, with 8 bases between. This CDR3 is 14 amino acids long. The chain's CDR3 is CASSSQGSGNTIYF. The CDR3 nucleotides are TGTGCCAGCAGCTCTCAGGGGTCTGGAAACACCATATATTTT.

The chain has TRBV5-1 and TRBJ2-5, with D perhaps matching TRBD2 (6 bases). Germline V gene lookup returns CDR1 SGHRS and CDR2 YFSETQ. The CDR3 is 14 residues long. Trimming shortened V by 4 bases and J by 2 bases, and 12 bases separated the two germline ends. The CDR3 region has the DNA TGCGCCAGCAGCGCCGGGACTTATCAAGAGACCCAGTACTTC. This encodes CASSAGTYQETQYF.

The chain has TRBV28 and TRBJ1-1, with D perhaps matching TRBD1 (6 bases). V was cut by 1 base and J by 1 base, with 7 bases left in between. The CDR3 spans 14 residues. CDR1 is MDHEN, CDR2 SYDVKM, per germline. The CDR3 nucleotides are TGTGCCAGCAGTTTATTAGGGGGGAACACTGAAGCTTTCTTT. Translated, it gives CASSLLGGNTEAFF.

This rearrangement joins TRBV6-5 to TRBJ2-1, with TRBD1 matching 7 bases. The ends lost 6 bases at V and 1 base at J; junction bases unmatched: 6. Germline lookup yields CDR1 MNHEY and CDR2 SVGAGI. The CDR3 loop spans 15 amino acids. DNA of the CDR3: TGTGCCAGCAGGGTTACAGGGGAATCCTACAATGAGCAGTTCTTC. Translation gives CASRVTGESYNEQFF.

The chain uses TRBV4-1 and TRBJ2-5; 11 nucleotides agree with TRBD1. From germline, CDR1 is MGHRA and CDR2 YSYEKL. With V trimmed by 0 bases and J by 4 bases, 4 bases remained unmatched. The CDR3 spans 16 residues. The CDR3 nucleotides are TGCGCCAGCAGCCAAGAGGACAGGGGGCGAGGAGAGACCCAGTACTTC. Protein sequence: CASSQEDRGRGETQYF.

V gene TRBV6-5 combines with J gene TRBJ1-2; 9 positions match TRBD1. With V trimmed by 6 bases and J by 5 bases, 7 bases remained unmatched. The CDR3 consists of 14 residues. Germline loops: CDR1 MNHEY, CDR2 SVGAGI. CDR3 residues: CASSEYRGLYGYTF. CDR3 DNA sequence: TGTGCCAGCAGCGAGTACAGGGGGCTGTATGGCTACACCTTC.

This clone was counted between two and nine times. This sample also contains other DNA sequences that code for the same CDR3. The V call is TRBV12-3 or TRBV12-4, the J call TRBJ2-5; a possible D gene is TRBD2 (5 bases). The CDR3 has 13 residues. V was trimmed by 2 bases and J by 4 bases, leaving 8 bases between them. The CDR3 DNA reads TGTGCCAGCAGTTTAACGGGAAGAGAGACCCAGTACTTC. This sequence encodes CASSLTGRETQYF.

As DNA, the CDR3 is TGTGCCAGCAGCACTCGAGGCACTGAAGCTTTCTTT. The encoded protein is CASSTRGTEAFF. The rearrangement joins TRBV21-1 to TRBJ1-1. TRBV21-1 counts as a pseudogene. This CDR3 spans 12 amino acids.

This clone came up a few times. The chain has TRBV4-3 and TRBJ2-2; D not certain. Deletions cut 1 base from V and 4 bases from J, with 7 bases between. This CDR3 spans 14 amino acids. Germline assignment: CDR1 LGHNA and CDR2 YSLEER. The CDR3 reads CASSQGLITGELFF. The CDR3 region has the DNA TGCGCCAGCAGCCAAGGACTGATCACCGGGGAGCTGTTTTTT.

This clone was recorded a few times. The V call is TRBV5-1, the J call TRBJ2-1; 10 bases line up with TRBD1. This CDR3 region has 16 residues. V shed 4 bases and J 12 bases; nucleotides not matched to a gene: 16. CDR1 SGHRS and CDR2 YFSETQ come from the germline V gene. CDR3 protein: CASSPSGTGASIGQFF. In DNA form, the CDR3 reads TGCGCCAGCAGCCCAAGCGGGACAGGGGCGTCTATTGGGCAGTTCTTC.

J is TRBJ1-5 and V is TRBV2, with D unclear. V was shortened by 7 bases and J by 5 bases, with 9 bases between the two germline ends. The germline V gene has CDR1 SNHLY and CDR2 FYNNEI. The CDR3 extends over 12 amino acids. The CDR3 nucleotides are TGTGCCAGCACAGTGGAGGATCAGCCCCAGCATTTT. Translation gives CASTVEDQPQHF.